This T cell receptor beta chain is drawn from a study of STAT5B mutations in CD4+ large granular lymphocyte leukemia. The data were produced by immunoSEQ multiplex PCR, yet TCRdb's version contains in-frame clones alone and is incomplete. The sample has 25,000 to 35,000 clones; about 89% are singletons. The V segment lost 2 bases and the J segment 4 bases; nucleotides outside the gene matches: 12. Germline CDR1 reads MNHNS; CDR2 reads SASEGT. The CDR3 covers 18 residues. Input material: CD4+ T cells from blood buffy coats. The receptor was isolated from a human donor in good health. The V and J genes are TRBV6-1 and TRBJ1-3; TRBD1 aligns across 9 bases. The CDR3 DNA follows: TGTGCCAGCAGTGAATTTGGGCTTTTTACAGGGGGCGGAAACACCATATATTTT. Protein product: CASSEFGLFTGGGNTIYF.